The rows below give T cell receptor beta chains drawn from one sample of a study of OX40 agonist ivuxolimab in advanced cancers. Measured with immunoSEQ multiplex PCR; TCRdb has only the in-frame clones, and not every one. This sample has more than 70,000 clones, with more than 80% found just once. Sequenced material: CD4+ or CD8+ T cells sorted from blood, taken in a trial of the OX40 agonist ivuxolimab. These receptors came from an adult with an advanced solid tumor such as melanoma, head and neck, liver or kidney cancer. The CDR3 runs from the conserved cysteine through the conserved F or W. The D gene is left open where the match is weak. Size values are once, few and many counts, or a class for expanded clones, and some rows have none.

V	J	D	size	DNA	CDR3
TRBV5-1	TRBJ2-7	.	once	TGCGCCAGCAGCCCCAGAGGACCCGACTCCTACGAGCAGTACTTC	CASSPRGPDSYEQYF
TRBV5-4	TRBJ2-5	TRBD2	.	TGTGCCAGCAGCCCCAGGAGGCGGGGGACGTTTCAGACCCAGTACTTC	CASSPRRRGTFQTQYF
TRBV28	TRBJ2-3	.	.	TGTGCCAGCAGTTTCGGACCGAACGCTCCTAGCACAGATACGCAGTATTTT	CASSFGPNAPSTDTQYF
TRBV5-4	TRBJ1-5	.	.	TGTGCCAGCAGCTTGCGTCCCGGTAGCAATCAGCCCCAGCATTTT	CASSLRPGSNQPQHF
TRBV10-2	TRBJ2-1	TRBD2	.	TGCGCCAGCAGATGGACTAGCGGACCTTTCGAGGGCAATGAGCAGTTCTTC	CASRWTSGPFEGNEQFF
TRBV11-3	TRBJ2-3	.	.	TGTGCCAGCAGCTTAGGATACGGCACAGATACGCAGTATTTT	CASSLGYGTDTQYF
TRBV6-6	TRBJ1-1	.	.	TGTGCCAGCAGTCAACAGGGACCGAACACTGAAGCTTTCTTT	CASSQQGPNTEAFF
TRBV18	TRBJ2-7	.	.	TGTGCCAGCTCTACCAGTGGGCACAACGAGCAGTACTTC	CASSTSGHNEQYF
TRBV7-2	TRBJ2-7	.	.	TGTGCCAGCAGCCTACGGGGGGCCGAGCAGTACTTC	CASSLRGAEQYF
TRBV5-1	TRBJ1-2	TRBD1	.	TGCGCCAGCAGCCGGGACAGTGACTATGGCTACACCTTC	CASSRDSDYGYTF
TRBV6-1	TRBJ1-4	TRBD1	once	TGTGCCAGCAGGACAGGGGCCGGGGGTGAAAAACTGTTTTTT	CASRTGAGGEKLFF
TRBV27	TRBJ2-7	.	.	TGTGCCAGCAGCTCCAGCCACCTGTCCTACGAGCAGTACTTC	CASSSSHLSYEQYF
TRBV9	TRBJ2-4	.	.	TGTGCCAGCAGCGTAGCGGGCAGAAACATTCAGTACTTC	CASSVAGRNIQYF
TRBV7-8	TRBJ2-3	.	.	TGTGCCAGCAGCTTCCCCGGGAATACGCAGTATTTT	CASSFPGNTQYF
TRBV2	TRBJ2-4	.	.	TGTGCCAGCTGCCGTGGGGCATTAGCCAAAAACATTCAGTACTTC	CASCRGALAKNIQYF
TRBV7-2	TRBJ2-1	TRBD2	.	TGTGCCAGCAGCTTAAAGCGGGAAGTTGAGCAGTTCTTC	CASSLKREVEQFF
TRBV21-1	TRBJ1-1	.	.	TGTGCCAGCAGCAAAGGGAGGGACAGGAGGGTCCATTTCACTGAAGCTTTCTTT	CASSKGRDRRVHFTEAFF
TRBV28	TRBJ1-2	.	.	TGTGCCAGCAGTTTGTCTCCGGAGGCCTATGGCTACACCTTC	CASSLSPEAYGYTF
TRBV29-1	TRBJ2-7	.	.	TGCAGCGTTGAAGGGGGTTGGGTGACAGGAGGCGAGCAGTACTTC	CSVEGGWVTGGEQYF
TRBV5-1	TRBJ2-4	TRBD2	.	TGCGCCAGCAGCTTGGAGGTGGGAGGGAACATTCAGTACTTC	CASSLEVGGNIQYF
TRBV7-9	TRBJ2-3	.	once	TGTGCCAGCAGTTCCCAGGGTGACGGCACAGATACGCAGTATTTT	CASSSQGDGTDTQYF
TRBV2	TRBJ2-3	.	.	TGTGCCAGCAGCACTGAGGCGGGGACAGATACGCAGTATTTT	CASSTEAGTDTQYF
TRBV19	TRBJ2-1	TRBD2	.	TGTGCCAGTAGTACCATACTAGCGGGAGTGGCTGAGCAGTTCTTC	CASSTILAGVAEQFF
TRBV29-1	TRBJ2-1	TRBD2	.	TGCAGCATACCCCGGACTAGCGGGGGGGCCTACGTTGAGCAGTTCTTC	CSIPRTSGGAYVEQFF
TRBV5-1	TRBJ2-5	.	few	TGCGCCAGCAGCCTAGGGGTCGGCGAGACCCAGTACTTC	CASSLGVGETQYF
TRBV4-2	TRBJ1-1	TRBD1	.	TGTGCCAGCAGCTCTACCGGGACAGGAGGGACTGAAGCTTTCTTT	CASSSTGTGGTEAFF
TRBV5-4	TRBJ1-2	.	.	TGTGCCAGCAGCTTGGCCAATCTGGGACCTACAGCTAACTATGGCTACACCTTC	CASSLANLGPTANYGYTF
TRBV5-1	TRBJ2-2	.	.	TGCGCCAGCAGCTTGTTGGGGGGACCGGGAAACACCGGGGAGCTGTTTTTT	CASSLLGGPGNTGELFF
TRBV11-3	TRBJ2-3	TRBD2	.	TGTGCCAGCAGCCCAAGCGGGAGTACAGATACGCAGTATTTT	CASSPSGSTDTQYF
TRBV5-1	TRBJ1-1	TRBD1	.	TGCGCCAGCAGCACGTCCAGGGGGCGAGTGGCTGGCACTGAAGCTTTCTTT	CASSTSRGRVAGTEAFF
TRBV5-5	TRBJ1-4	.	.	TGTGCCAGCAGCGCCGGACATCTTGGGGAAAAACTGTTTTTT	CASSAGHLGEKLFF
TRBV5-4	TRBJ2-3	.	.	TGTGCCAGCAGCTTGCGGGAATATGGGAGCACAGATACGCAGTATTTT	CASSLREYGSTDTQYF
TRBV6-1	TRBJ2-7	.	.	TGTGCCAGCACCGGCGGAGGGAACTCCTACGAGCAGTACTTC	CASTGGGNSYEQYF
TRBV2	TRBJ1-2	TRBD1	.	TGTGCCAGCAGCGGGACAGGGTTCGGCTATGGCTACACCTTC	CASSGTGFGYGYTF
TRBV19	TRBJ2-4	.	.	TGTGCCAGTAGGATGGCGGGCATTCAGTACTTC	CASRMAGIQYF
TRBV5-1	TRBJ2-3	.	.	TGCGCCAGCAGCTTGGGCAGTGGGGATACGCAGTATTTT	CASSLGSGDTQYF
TRBV6-1	TRBJ2-5	.	.	TGTGCCAGCACCGCAGGGGTACAAGAGACCCAGTACTTC	CASTAGVQETQYF
TRBV7-9	TRBJ2-5	.	.	TGTGCCAGCAGCCCGGGGTTTGCGGCGGGGCAGCTGGCCCAGTACTTC	CASSPGFAAGQLAQYF
TRBV2	TRBJ2-1	TRBD1	.	TGTGCCAGCACGTCGGGACAGGGCTACAATGAGCAGTTCTTC	CASTSGQGYNEQFF
TRBV29-1	TRBJ2-5	.	.	TGCAGCGTTGGGGCAGGTCCTGGGGAGACCCAGTACTTC	CSVGAGPGETQYF
TRBV6-1	TRBJ2-7	TRBD2	.	TGTGCCAGCAGGAAGACTAGCGGAGCTTACGAGCAGTACTTC	CASRKTSGAYEQYF
TRBV7-6	TRBJ2-1	TRBD2	.	TGTGCCAGCAGCTCGACTAGCGGGAGGATAAATGAGCAGTTCTTC	CASSSTSGRINEQFF
TRBV5-4	TRBJ2-3	TRBD2	once	TGTGCCAGCAGCCTAGGCACTAGCGGGGAGAGCACAGATACGCAGTATTTT	CASSLGTSGESTDTQYF
TRBV7-2	TRBJ2-3	.	.	TGTGCCAGCAGCTTATCACAGGAAATACATACGCAGTATTTT	CASSLSQEIHTQYF
TRBV28	TRBJ1-2	.	.	TGTGCCAGCAGTTTACTTGCTGACTACGACGGCTACACCTTC	CASSLLADYDGYTF
TRBV11-2	TRBJ2-7	TRBD2	.	TGTGCCAGCAGCCTCCTAGTGCGGGAGGGTCGGGAGCAGTACTTC	CASSLLVREGREQYF
TRBV18	TRBJ2-2	.	.	TGTGCCAGCTCACCTCAAGGGATTAACACCGGGGAGCTGTTTTTT	CASSPQGINTGELFF
TRBV6-5	TRBJ1-1	.	.	TGTGCCAGCAGTTACTCGAGGTCAGAAACTGAAGCTTTCTTT	CASSYSRSETEAFF
TRBV15	TRBJ1-4	.	.	TGTGCCACCAGCACAATTTTATTGCTCGGTGAAAAACTGTTTTTT	CATSTILLLGEKLFF
TRBV2	TRBJ1-5	TRBD1	few	TGTGCCAGCAGGGGACAGGGGGCTCAGCCCCAGCATTTT	CASRGQGAQPQHF
TRBV21-1	TRBJ2-3	.	.	TGTGCCAGCAGCTCACAGGGGAGCACAGATACGCAGTATTTT	CASSSQGSTDTQYF
TRBV5-1	TRBJ2-1	TRBD2	.	TGCGCCAGCAGCTTGTCAGCGGGGGCCCGACTCAATGAGCAGTTCTTC	CASSLSAGARLNEQFF
TRBV6-6	TRBJ2-7	TRBD2	.	TGTGCCAGCAGTTACGGGCGGGAGAATAGGTACGAGCAGTACTTC	CASSYGRENRYEQYF
TRBV7-2	TRBJ1-3	.	.	TGTGCCAGCAGCTCCTGGAGCAGGGCTGGAAACACCATATATTTT	CASSSWSRAGNTIYF
TRBV5-1	TRBJ2-6	TRBD1	.	TGCGCCAGCAGCTGGGGACAGGGCCCCTTGTCTGGGGCCAACGTCCTGACTTTC	CASSWGQGPLSGANVLTF
TRBV10-1	TRBJ1-4	TRBD1	.	TGCGCCAGCAGTGACTCCGGGACAGGGAATGAAAAACTGTTTTTT	CASSDSGTGNEKLFF
TRBV5-4	TRBJ2-3	TRBD2	once	TGTGCCAGCAGCCCATCCGGGACTAGTAGCGCAGATACGCAGTATTTT	CASSPSGTSSADTQYF
TRBV11-2	TRBJ2-5	.	.	TGTGCCAGCAGCCTACAGGGTAGAGAGACCCAGTACTTC	CASSLQGRETQYF
TRBV11-2	TRBJ1-5	.	.	TGTGCCAGCAGCTTAGGGGGAACAGGGAGTTATCCCCAGCATTTT	CASSLGGTGSYPQHF